These 2 T cell receptor beta chains were sequenced from one sample in a study of T cell responses to AZD1222 COVID-19 vaccine. Clones were sequenced by immunoSEQ multiplex PCR, and TCRdb holds only the in-frame ones, with some missing. This sample carries about 150,000 clones, 85% to 95% of them seen once, and the ten largest clones take about 9.1%. Sample: peripheral blood, taken on day 0 of AZD1222 vaccination. All receptors derive from an adult in good health.

The rearrangement joins TRBV15 to TRBJ1-2; 7 bases align to TRBD1. The germline gives CDR1 LNHNV, CDR2 YYDKDF (reference sequence). V was pared by 0 bases and J by 5 bases, with 15 bases of the junction left unmatched. The CDR3 consists of 18 residues. CDR3 DNA sequence: TGTGCCACCAGCAGAGAACCGGGACAGACCCTACAGCCTTATGGCTACACCTTC. Translated: CATSREPGQTLQPYGYTF.

The chain links TRBV7-9 to TRBJ1-1; 9 bases are shared with TRBD1. CDR3 size: 18 residues. Unmatched junction bases numbered 26, after V lost 7 bases and J lost 11 bases. The germline gives CDR1 SEHNR, CDR2 FQNEAQ (reference sequence). CDR3 DNA: TGTGCCAGCACTGAAATGGGACAGGGCAAAGCCGGAGGTCTTAGTGCTTTCTTT. Its translation: CASTEMGQGKAGGLSAFF.